This T cell receptor (beta chain) was sequenced for a study of brain metastases from non-small cell lung cancer. Germline CDR1 and CDR2: MDHEN and SYDVKM. The CDR3 is 13 amino acids. A note on this clone: At one end, the junction sequence differs from germline, possibly due to a read error. This same CDR3 is encoded by further DNA sequences in the sample.

Only in-frame clones appear in the TCRdb table, and some are missing; sequencing was by immunoSEQ multiplex PCR. Here the sample spans some 1,500 clones, around 86% being singletons. The origin of this receptor is a donor aged 40 or older with non-small cell lung cancer. The sample comprised tumor-adjacent normal tissue. The V call is TRBV28, the J call TRBJ2-7; D is possibly TRBD2 (5 bases). In nucleotides, the CDR3 is TGTGCCAGCAGTTTTGGTGTTCCCCTGGGAGATTATTTC. It codes for CASSFGVPLGDYF.